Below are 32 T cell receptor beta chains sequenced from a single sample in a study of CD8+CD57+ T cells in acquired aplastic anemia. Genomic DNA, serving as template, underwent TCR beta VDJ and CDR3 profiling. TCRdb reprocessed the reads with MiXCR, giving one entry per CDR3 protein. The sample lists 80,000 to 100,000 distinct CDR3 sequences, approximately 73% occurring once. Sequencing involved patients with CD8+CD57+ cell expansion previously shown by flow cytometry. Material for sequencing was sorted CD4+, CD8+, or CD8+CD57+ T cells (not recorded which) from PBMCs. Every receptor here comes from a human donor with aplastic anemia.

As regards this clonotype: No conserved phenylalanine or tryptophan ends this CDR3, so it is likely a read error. Here the CDR3 DNA reads TGTGCCAGCAGTATGACGACAGGGGTCGGTGAAAAACTGTTTTCT. Encoded protein: CASSMTTGVGEKLFS. The rearrangement uses TRBV2 and TRBJ1-4; 8 bases agree with TRBD1. Germline trimming cut 5 bases from V and 7 bases from J; bases unmatched to any gene: 9. The CDR3 has 15 amino acids. Germline V gives CDR1 SNHLY, CDR2 FYNNEI.

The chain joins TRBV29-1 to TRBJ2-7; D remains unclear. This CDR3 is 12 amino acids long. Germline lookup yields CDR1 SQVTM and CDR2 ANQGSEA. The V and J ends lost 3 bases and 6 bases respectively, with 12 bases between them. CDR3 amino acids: CSVDGRVGEQYF. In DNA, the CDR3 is TGCAGCGTTGATGGTAGGGTTGGCGAGCAGTACTTC.

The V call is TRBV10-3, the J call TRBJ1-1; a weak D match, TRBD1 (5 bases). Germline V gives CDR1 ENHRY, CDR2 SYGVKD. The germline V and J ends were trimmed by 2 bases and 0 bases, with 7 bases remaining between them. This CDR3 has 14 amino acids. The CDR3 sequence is CAISEGGMNTEAFF. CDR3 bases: TGTGCCATCAGTGAGGGGGGGATGAACACTGAAGCTTTCTTT.

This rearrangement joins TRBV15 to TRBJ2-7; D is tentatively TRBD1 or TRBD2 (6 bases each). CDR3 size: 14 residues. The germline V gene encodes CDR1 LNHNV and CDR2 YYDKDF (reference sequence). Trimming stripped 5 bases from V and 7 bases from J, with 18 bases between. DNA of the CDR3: TGTGCCACCAGCTCTCGGACTACAGGGAGGGAGCAGTACTTC. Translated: CATSSRTTGREQYF.

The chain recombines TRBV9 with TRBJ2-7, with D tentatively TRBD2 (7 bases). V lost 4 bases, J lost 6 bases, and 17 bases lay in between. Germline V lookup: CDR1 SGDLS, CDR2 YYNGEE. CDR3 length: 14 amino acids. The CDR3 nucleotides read TGTGCCAGCAGCCAAGATAGGGGGGGACGCGAGCAGTACTTC. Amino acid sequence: CASSQDRGGREQYF.

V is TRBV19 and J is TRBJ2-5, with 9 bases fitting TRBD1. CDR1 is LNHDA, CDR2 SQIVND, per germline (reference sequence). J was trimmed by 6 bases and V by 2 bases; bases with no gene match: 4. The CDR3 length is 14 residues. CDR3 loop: CASSISGQGKTQYF. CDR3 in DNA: TGTGCCAGTAGTATATCCGGACAGGGGAAGACCCAGTACTTC.

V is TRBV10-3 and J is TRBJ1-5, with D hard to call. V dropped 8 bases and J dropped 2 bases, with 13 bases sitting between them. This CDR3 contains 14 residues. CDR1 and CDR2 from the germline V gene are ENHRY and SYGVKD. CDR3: CAIESGYGNQPQHF. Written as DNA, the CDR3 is TGTGCCATCGAATCGGGGTATGGCAATCAGCCCCAGCATTTT.

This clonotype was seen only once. The CDR3 loop reads CASSLVRGQGLLGEQYF. The CDR3, as DNA: TGTGCCAGCAGCTTAGTCCGGGGGCAGGGGTTATTAGGCGAGCAGTACTTC. The chain combines TRBV11-1 with TRBJ2-7; the D gene could be TRBD1 or TRBD2 (6 bases each). There are 17 residues in the CDR3. In germline, CDR1 is SGHAT, CDR2 FQDESV (reference sequence). V was clipped by 1 base and J by 6 bases, with 22 bases between them.

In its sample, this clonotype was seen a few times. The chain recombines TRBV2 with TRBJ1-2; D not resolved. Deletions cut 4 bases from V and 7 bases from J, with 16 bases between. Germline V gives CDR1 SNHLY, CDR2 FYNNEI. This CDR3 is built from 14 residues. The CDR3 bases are TGTGCCAGCAGTGGGGCTTCGGCAGGAGGTGGCTACACCTTC. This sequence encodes CASSGASAGGGYTF.

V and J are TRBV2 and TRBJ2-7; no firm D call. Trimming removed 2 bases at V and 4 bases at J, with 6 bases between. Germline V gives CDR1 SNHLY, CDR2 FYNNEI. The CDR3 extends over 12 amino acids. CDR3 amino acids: CASSERGYEQYF. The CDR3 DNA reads TGTGCCAGCAGTGAAAGAGGATACGAGCAGTACTTC.

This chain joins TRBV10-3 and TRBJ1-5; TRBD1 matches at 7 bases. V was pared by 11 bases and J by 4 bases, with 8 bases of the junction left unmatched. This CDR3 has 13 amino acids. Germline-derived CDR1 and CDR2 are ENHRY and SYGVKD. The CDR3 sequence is CAAQGGANQPQHF. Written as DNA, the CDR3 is TGTGCCGCTCAGGGGGGAGCGAATCAGCCCCAGCATTTT.

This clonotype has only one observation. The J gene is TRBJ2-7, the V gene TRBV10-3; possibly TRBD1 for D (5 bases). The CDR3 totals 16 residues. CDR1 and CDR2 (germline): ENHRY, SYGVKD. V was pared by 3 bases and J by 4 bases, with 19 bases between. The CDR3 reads CAISEGATAGLYEQYF. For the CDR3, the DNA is TGTGCCATCAGTGAAGGGGCAACGGCAGGGTTATACGAGCAGTACTTC.

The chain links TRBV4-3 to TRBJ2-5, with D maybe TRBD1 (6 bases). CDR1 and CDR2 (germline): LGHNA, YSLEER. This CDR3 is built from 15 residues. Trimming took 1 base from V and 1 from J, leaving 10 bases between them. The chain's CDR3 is CASSQGTDRQETQYF. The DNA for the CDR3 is TGCGCCAGCAGCCAAGGGACAGACCGCCAAGAGACCCAGTACTTC.

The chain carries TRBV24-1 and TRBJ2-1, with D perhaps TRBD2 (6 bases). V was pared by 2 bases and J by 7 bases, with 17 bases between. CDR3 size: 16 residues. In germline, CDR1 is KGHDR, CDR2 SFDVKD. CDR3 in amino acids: CATSDSTRDMVNEQFF. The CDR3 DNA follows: TGTGCCACCAGTGATTCGACGCGGGATATGGTTAATGAGCAGTTCTTC.

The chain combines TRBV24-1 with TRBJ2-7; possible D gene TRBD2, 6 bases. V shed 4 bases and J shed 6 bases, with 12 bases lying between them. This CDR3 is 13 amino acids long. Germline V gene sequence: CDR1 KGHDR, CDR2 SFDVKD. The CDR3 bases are TGTGCCACCAGTGACGGGTCTAGCGTCGAGCAGTACTTC. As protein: CATSDGSSVEQYF.

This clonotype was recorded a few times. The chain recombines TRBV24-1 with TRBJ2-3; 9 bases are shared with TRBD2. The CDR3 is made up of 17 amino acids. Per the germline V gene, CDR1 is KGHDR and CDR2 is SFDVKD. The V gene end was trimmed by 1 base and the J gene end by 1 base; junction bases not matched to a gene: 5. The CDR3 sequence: CATSDFWASGGTDTQYF. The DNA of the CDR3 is TGTGCCACCAGTGATTTCTGGGCTAGCGGGGGCACAGATACGCAGTATTTT.

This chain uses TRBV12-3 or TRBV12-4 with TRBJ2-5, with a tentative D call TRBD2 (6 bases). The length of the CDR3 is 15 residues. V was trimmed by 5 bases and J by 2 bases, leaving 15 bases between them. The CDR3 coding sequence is TGTGCCAGCAGTCTTTACGGGACTCAACAAGAGACCCAGTACTTC. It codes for CASSLYGTQQETQYF.

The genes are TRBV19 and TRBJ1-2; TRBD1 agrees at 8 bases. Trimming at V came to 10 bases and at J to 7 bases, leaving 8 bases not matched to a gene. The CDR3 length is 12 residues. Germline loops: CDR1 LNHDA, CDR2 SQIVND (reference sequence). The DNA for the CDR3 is TGTGCCACCACAAGGACAGGGACTGGCTACACCTTC. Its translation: CATTRTGTGYTF.

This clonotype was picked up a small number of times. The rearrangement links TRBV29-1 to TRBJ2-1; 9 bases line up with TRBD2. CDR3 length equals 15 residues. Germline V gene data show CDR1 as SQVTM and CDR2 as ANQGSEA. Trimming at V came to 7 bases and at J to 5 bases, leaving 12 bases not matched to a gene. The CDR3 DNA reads TGCAGCGCCGGAGGGCTAGCGGGACAGAACAATGAGCAGTTCTTC. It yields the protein CSAGGLAGQNNEQFF.

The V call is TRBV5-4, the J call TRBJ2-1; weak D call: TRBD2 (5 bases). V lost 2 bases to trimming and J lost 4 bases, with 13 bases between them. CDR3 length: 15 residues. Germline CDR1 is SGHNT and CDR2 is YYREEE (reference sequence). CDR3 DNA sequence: TGTGCCAGCAGCTTTAGTCGGGAATTATACAATGAGCAGTTCTTC. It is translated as CASSFSRELYNEQFF.

The CDR3 DNA sequence: TGTGCCAGCAGTGTTTCGGGGTACACTGAAGCTTTCTTT. This codes for CASSVSGYTEAFF. The rearrangement joins TRBV2 to TRBJ1-1; D gene ambiguous. The CDR3 has 13 residues. Trimming pared 4 bases from V and 3 bases from J, leaving 9 bases between. Per germline, CDR1 SNHLY and CDR2 FYNNEI.

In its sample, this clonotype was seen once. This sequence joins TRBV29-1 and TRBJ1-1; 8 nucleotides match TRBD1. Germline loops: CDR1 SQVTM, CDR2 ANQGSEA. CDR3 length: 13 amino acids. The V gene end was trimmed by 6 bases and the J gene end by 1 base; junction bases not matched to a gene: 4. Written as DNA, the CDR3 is TGCAGCGTAGGAGGACAGGGGAACACTGAAGCTTTCTTT. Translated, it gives CSVGGQGNTEAFF.

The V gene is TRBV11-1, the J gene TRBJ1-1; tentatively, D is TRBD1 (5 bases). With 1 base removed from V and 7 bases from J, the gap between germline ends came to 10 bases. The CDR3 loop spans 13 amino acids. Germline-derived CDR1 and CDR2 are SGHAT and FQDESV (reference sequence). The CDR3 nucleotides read TGTGCCAGCAGCTTAGTAGAGGGGAGTGAAGCTTTCTTT. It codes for CASSLVEGSEAFF.

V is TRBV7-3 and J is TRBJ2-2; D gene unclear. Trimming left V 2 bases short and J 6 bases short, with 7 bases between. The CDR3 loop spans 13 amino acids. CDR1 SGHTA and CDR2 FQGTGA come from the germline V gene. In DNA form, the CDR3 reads TGTGCCAGCAGCTTAGGAGTGGCCGGGGAGCTGTTTTTT. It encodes CASSLGVAGELFF.

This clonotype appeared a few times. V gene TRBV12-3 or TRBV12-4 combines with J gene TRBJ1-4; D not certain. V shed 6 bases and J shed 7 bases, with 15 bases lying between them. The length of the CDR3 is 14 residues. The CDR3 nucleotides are TGTGCCAGCAGGACGAGTCGAATAGGTGAAAAACTGTTTTTT. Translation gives CASRTSRIGEKLFF.

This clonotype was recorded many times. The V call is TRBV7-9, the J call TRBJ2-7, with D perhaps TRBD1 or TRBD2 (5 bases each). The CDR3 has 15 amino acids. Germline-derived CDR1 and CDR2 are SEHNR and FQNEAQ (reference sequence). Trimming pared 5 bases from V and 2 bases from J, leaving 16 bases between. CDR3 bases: TGTGCCAGCAGCCCCGGGGCCAGGGACCCCTACGAGCAGTACTTC. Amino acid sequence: CASSPGARDPYEQYF.

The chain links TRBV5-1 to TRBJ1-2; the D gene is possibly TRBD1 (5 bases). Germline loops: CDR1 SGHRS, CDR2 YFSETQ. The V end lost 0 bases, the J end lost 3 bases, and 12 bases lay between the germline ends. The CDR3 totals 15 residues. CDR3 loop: CASSLDQGGYYGYTF. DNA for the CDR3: TGCGCCAGCAGCTTGGATCAGGGCGGATACTATGGCTACACCTTC.

The DNA of the CDR3 is TGTGCCATCAGTGGGACAGGGGAAAGCTCCTATAATTCACCCCTCCACTTT. Amino acid sequence: CAISGTGESSYNSPLHF. The chain couples TRBV10-3 to TRBJ1-6; 9 bases align to TRBD1. The CDR3 has 17 amino acids. Germline loops: CDR1 ENHRY, CDR2 SYGVKD. The V gene end was trimmed by 4 bases and the J gene end by 0 bases; junction bases not matched to a gene: 4.

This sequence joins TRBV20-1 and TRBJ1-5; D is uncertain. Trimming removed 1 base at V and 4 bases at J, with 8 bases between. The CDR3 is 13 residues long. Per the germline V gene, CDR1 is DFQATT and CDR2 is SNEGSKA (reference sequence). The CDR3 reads CSARVGANQPQHF. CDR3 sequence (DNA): TGCAGTGCTAGAGTCGGAGCTAATCAGCCCCAGCATTTT.

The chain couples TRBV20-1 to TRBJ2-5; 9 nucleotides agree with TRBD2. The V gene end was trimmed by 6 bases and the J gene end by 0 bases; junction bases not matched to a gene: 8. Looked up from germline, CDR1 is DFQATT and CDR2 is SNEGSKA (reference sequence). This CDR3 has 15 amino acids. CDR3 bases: TGCAGTGCGCCTCTAGCGGGGCGAGACCAAGAGACCCAGTACTTC. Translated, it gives CSAPLAGRDQETQYF.

The CDR3 nucleotides read TGTGCCAGTAGTATATGGGGGGAGACCCAGTACTTC. This codes for CASSIWGETQYF. The chain employs TRBV19 and TRBJ2-5; either TRBD1 or TRBD2 may supply D (5 bases each). The CDR3 extends over 12 amino acids. The V gene lost 2 bases and the J gene lost 5 bases, with 6 bases spanning the gap. Germline V CDR1 and CDR2: LNHDA, SQIVND (reference sequence).

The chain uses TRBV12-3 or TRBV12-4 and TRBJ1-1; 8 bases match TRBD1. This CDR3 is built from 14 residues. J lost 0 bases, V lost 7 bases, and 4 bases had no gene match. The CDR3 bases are TGTGCCAGCAAACGACAGGGGATGAACACTGAAGCTTTCTTT. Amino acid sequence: CASKRQGMNTEAFF.